The entry below gives a single TCR beta chain sequence along with its context. Its specificity is not known. The CDR3 has 15 amino acids. Germline V gene sequence: CDR1 SGHNT, CDR2 YYREEE (reference sequence). The data are from a study of cytomegalovirus exposure and HLA in healthy donors. Study-level information: The Caucasian-associated ancestry cluster contained about four fifths of the approximately 390 genotyped donors. General observations from the study: TCR beta V- and J-gene trimming was later associated with a missense DCLRE1C variant. A later analysis showed that HLA-associated TCR beta chains had undergone more clonal expansion than equally common others.

PCR used 60 Vbeta primers and 13 Jbeta primers. Assay used: immunoSEQ multiplex PCR; TCRdb lists only in-frame clones, some missing. The profile shows 120,000 to 150,000 clones, about 77% of them singletons. Input material: PBMCs. The rearrangement uses TRBV5-4 and TRBJ2-5; 11 bases fit TRBD1. With the DNA end fitting TRBJ2-7 better, the J assignment may be wrong. The TCR was taken from a female donor in good health and CMV-seronegative. The CDR3 DNA reads TGTGCCAGCAGCTTGGGGGGGACAGGGGGCTACGAGCAGTACTTC. This translates into CASSLGGTGGYEQYF.